The TCR beta chain described here comes from a study of CD8 T cells in Susac syndrome. cDNA came from roughly 0.47 to 1 ug RNA primed by random hexamers. The amplification used immunoSEQ multiplex PCR on TCR beta CDR3; it spanned 54 Vbeta and 13 Jbeta. TCRdb itself ran the immunoSEQ multiplex PCR reads through MiXCR, one entry per CDR3 protein. The sample contains around 140,000 distinct CDR3 sequences, roughly 95% of which appear only once. Sequencing of TCR beta covered CD8+ and CD4+ T cells obtained from blood. It was treatment-naive patients with stable or active relapsing-remitting disease who made up the multiple sclerosis controls. The trim removed 5 bases at V and 0 bases at J, leaving 12 bases unmatched. CDR1 is PRHDT and CDR2 is FYEKMQ in the germline V gene (reference sequence). CDR3 length: 17 residues.

The chain combines TRBV13 with TRBJ2-7; 8 bases match TRBD1. The sequenced material came from CD4+ T cells from PBMCs. This receptor was taken from a human donor with multiple sclerosis. CDR3 DNA: TGTGCCAGCAGCCCCGGCCCGGGACAGGCGAACTCCTACGAGCAGTACTTC. Translating gives CASSPGPGQANSYEQYF.